The next 8 T cell receptor beta chains were all read from a single sample in a study of a mutant IDH1 vaccine in newly diagnosed glioma. Their cognate antigens are unknown. Profiling relied on immunoSEQ multiplex PCR, and the TCRdb table lists in-frame clones only, not all of them. This table holds roughly 51,000 clones, around 81% found once. Time point in this sample: week 5, during vaccination. Topical imiquimod was applied with each vaccine dose, which held 300 ug of mutant IDH1 20-mer peptide. The sample here was PBMCs, taken from a glioma patient whose treatment included an IDH1 peptide vaccine. The receptors shown here come from a man under 40 with glioma.

This clone was seen a few times. This chain uses TRBV7-9 with TRBJ1-4; D uncertain. The germline gives CDR1 SEHNR, CDR2 FQNEAQ (reference sequence). The CDR3 extends over 13 amino acids. V was cut by 4 bases and J by 7 bases, with 10 bases left in between. The CDR3 reads CASSSTESEKLFF. The CDR3 DNA follows: TGTGCCAGCAGCTCTACAGAAAGTGAAAAACTGTTTTTT.

With regard to this clone: This specimen includes other DNA sequences encoding the same CDR3. The chain combines TRBV7-9 with TRBJ1-2; D gene ambiguous. This CDR3 is built from 16 residues. The V end was cut by 4 bases, the J end by 0 bases, with 15 bases between. Germline CDR1 is SEHNR and CDR2 is FQNEAQ (reference sequence). The CDR3 bases are TGTGCCAGCAGCTCCACAAGTCAACCGGCTAACTATGGCTACACCTTC. It is translated as CASSSTSQPANYGYTF.

The rearrangement uses TRBV29-1 and TRBJ2-2, with D possibly being TRBD2 (7 bases). V gave up 3 bases and J gave up 1 base, with 15 bases separating them. Germline loops: CDR1 SQVTM, CDR2 ANQGSEA. The CDR3 runs 16 residues. Here the CDR3 DNA reads TGCAGCGTTGATGCTGGGGGGGCGGGGAACACCGGGGAGCTGTTTTTT. It is translated as CSVDAGGAGNTGELFF.

The chain recombines TRBV7-9 with TRBJ1-6; the D is unclear. The CDR3 runs 15 residues. Trimming cost V 6 bases and J 10 bases, with 19 bases left between them. The germline V gene has CDR1 SEHNR and CDR2 FQNEAQ (reference sequence). The CDR3, as DNA: TGTGCCAGCAGGCCCGGACGGGATTTATGGTCACCCCTCCACTTT. Translating it yields CASRPGRDLWSPLHF.

This clone was detected only a few times. The chain is built from TRBV5-1 and TRBJ2-7; a possible D gene is TRBD1 (6 bases). Trimming removed 4 bases from V and 3 bases from J, with 14 bases in between. Germline loops: CDR1 SGHRS, CDR2 YFSETQ. The CDR3 spans 14 residues. CDR3 sequence (DNA): TGCGCCAGCAGCACTCAGGGGCCCGACTACGAGCAGTACTTC. It is translated as CASSTQGPDYEQYF. The full variable domain, with the rest looked up from reference TRBV5-1 and TRBJ2-7, is KAGVTQTPRYLIKTRGQQVTLSCSPISGHRSVSWYQQTPGQGLQFLFEYFSETQRNKGNFPGRFSGRQFSNSRSEMNVSTLELGDSALYLCASSTQGPDYEQYFGPGTRLTVT.

V and J are TRBV18 and TRBJ1-1; no clear D gene. Germline V gives CDR1 KGHSH, CDR2 LQKENI. This CDR3 comprises 14 residues. V gave up 6 bases and J gave up 0 bases, with 11 bases separating them. CDR3 in amino acids: CASSSPPMNTEAFF. For the CDR3, the DNA is TGTGCCAGCTCGTCTCCTCCGATGAACACTGAAGCTTTCTTT.

This chain links TRBV27 with TRBJ2-7; D remains unclear. CDR1 and CDR2 from the germline V gene are MNHEY and SMNVEV (reference sequence). V gave up 6 bases and J gave up 0 bases, with 12 bases separating them. The CDR3 sequence is 14 residues long. CDR3 nucleotide sequence: TGTGCCAGCAGCCTACGCGCAGGCTCCTACGAGCAGTACTTC. Its translation: CASSLRAGSYEQYF.

The CDR3 here is CASQAGGTANYEQYF. CDR3 DNA: TGTGCCAGCCAGGCGGGGGGGACCGCTAACTACGAGCAGTACTTC. The rearrangement uses TRBV6-5 and TRBJ2-7; TRBD2 agrees at 9 bases. V lost 8 bases, J lost 3 bases, and 11 bases stayed unmatched. The CDR3 extends over 15 amino acids. The V gene's germline CDR1 is MNHEY and CDR2 SVGAGI.